A single sample gave rise to the 10 T cell receptor beta chains below, sequenced in a study of T cells after yellow fever vaccination (dated by TCRdb to between 2018 and 2021). Libraries were constructed by 5' RACE. The listed sequencing device is Illumina NovaSeq 6000. The public reads were quality trimmed at Q25 with fastp and then assembled into clones with MiXCR by TCRdb, keeping productive beta chains. For every CDR3 protein sequence, its rows merge into one entry that carries the most common genes and DNA. The sample includes approximately 250,000 distinct CDR3 sequences, with about 5.2% observed a single time. Roughly 3.3% of the sample is in the top ten clones. The meaning of the sample's treatment or condition label: live attenuated yellow fever vaccine strain. Sequenced here: CD4+ T cells sorted from PBMCs, sampled on the day of the yellow fever booster vaccination. Every receptor here comes from a man between 18 and 29 years old who received the YFV17D yellow fever vaccine.

CDR3 in DNA: TGTGCCAGCAGCGCCCCCGGGGATGAAAAACTGTTTTTT. Its protein product is CASSAPGDEKLFF. This chain uses TRBV5-4 with TRBJ1-4; D gene uncertain. Germline assignment: CDR1 SGHNT and CDR2 YYREEE (reference sequence). The CDR3 covers 13 residues. The germline V and J ends were trimmed by 4 bases and 6 bases, with 10 bases remaining between them. Variable domain in full (rest from reference TRBV5-4 and TRBJ1-4): ETGVTQSPTHLIKTRGQQVTLRCSSQSGHNTVSWYQQALGQGPQFIFQYYREEENGRGNFPPRFSGLQFPNYSSELNVNALELDDSALYLCASSAPGDEKLFFGSGTQLSVL.

At least ten counts were recorded for this clonotype. This chain uses TRBV7-6 with TRBJ2-3; the match to TRBD2 covers 10 bases. The germline V gene has CDR1 SGHVS and CDR2 FNYEAQ. The CDR3 has 15 amino acids. V was pared by 7 bases and J by 6 bases, with 10 bases of the junction left unmatched. The chain's CDR3 is CASTKLAGRHDTQYF. In DNA form, the CDR3 reads TGTGCCAGCACAAAACTAGCGGGGCGCCACGATACGCAGTATTTT.

This clonotype was seen a handful of times. The chain combines TRBV27 with TRBJ1-3; 7 bases match TRBD1. V lost 6 bases and J lost 14; bases outside the gene matches: 10. Germline V gene lookup returns CDR1 MNHEY and CDR2 SMNVEV (reference sequence). The CDR3 is made up of 12 amino acids. The CDR3 DNA is TGTGCCAGCAGCCGATGGGGACAGCAAGTATATTTT. This encodes CASSRWGQQVYF.

The chain joins TRBV19 to TRBJ1-5; D gene unclear. CDR3 length: 14 residues. Trimming left V 1 base short and J 5 bases short, with 9 bases between. Per germline, CDR1 LNHDA and CDR2 SQIVND (reference sequence). The CDR3 loop is CASSIGEFDQPQHF. CDR3 in DNA: TGTGCCAGTAGTATAGGAGAGTTCGATCAGCCCCAGCATTTT.

The J gene is TRBJ2-7, the V gene TRBV5-8; 9 bases fit TRBD1. Germline loops: CDR1 SGHTS, CDR2 YDEGEE. This CDR3 comprises 15 residues. The V gene end was trimmed by 0 bases and the J gene end by 5 bases; junction bases not matched to a gene: 6. The CDR3 region is CASSLVGQGGNEQYF. CDR3 DNA: TGTGCCAGCAGCTTGGTGGGACAGGGAGGGAACGAGCAGTACTTC.

The chain links TRBV20-1 to TRBJ2-3, with TRBD2 as a possible D gene (6 bases). Trimming took 0 bases from V and 5 from J, leaving 15 bases between them. The CDR3 runs to 15 residues. CDR1 is DFQATT, CDR2 SNEGSKA, per germline (reference sequence). CDR3 loop: CSARDSAGTGDTQYF. The CDR3 DNA follows: TGCAGTGCTAGAGATTCGGCGGGGACTGGAGATACGCAGTATTTT.

This clonotype was found many times. The V and J genes are TRBV12-3 or TRBV12-4 and TRBJ1-2; 7 nucleotides agree with TRBD1. The junction had 10 bases not matched to a gene; V was cut back by 5 bases and J by 4 bases. This CDR3 contains 15 residues. CDR3 region: CASSLQGQVIYGYTF. CDR3 DNA sequence: TGTGCCAGCAGTCTACAGGGGCAAGTTATCTATGGCTACACCTTC.

This clonotype came up a few times. The J gene is TRBJ2-1, the V gene TRBV28, with D unresolved. The CDR3 has 13 residues. The germline gives CDR1 MDHEN, CDR2 SYDVKM. The V end was cut by 4 bases, the J end by 8 bases, with 12 bases between. This chain's CDR3 is CASSSTTRYEQFF. The DNA for the CDR3 is TGTGCCAGCAGTTCAACAACCCGCTATGAGCAGTTCTTC.

This clonotype was detected only a few times. The genes are TRBV6-5 and TRBJ2-5, with TRBD2 identical over 11 bases. The CDR3 is 15 amino acids. CDR1 is MNHEY and CDR2 is SVGAGI in the germline V gene. V was clipped by 5 bases and J by 7 bases; unmatched bases: 9. Here the CDR3 reads CASSQLAGGRRTQYF. CDR3 sequence (DNA): TGTGCCAGCAGTCAATTAGCGGGGGGGAGGAGGACCCAGTACTTC.

Many counts were recorded for this clonotype. J is TRBJ1-1 and V is TRBV7-3; possibly TRBD1 for D (5 bases). Germline values: CDR1 SGHTA, CDR2 FQGTGA. V was clipped by 1 base and J by 5 bases, with 5 bases between them. This CDR3 has 12 amino acids. The CDR3 nucleotides read TGTGCCAGCAGCTTAAAGGGGACTGAAGCTTTCTTT. It encodes CASSLKGTEAFF.